This TCR beta chain was sequenced for a study of shared clonotypes between healthy human individuals. The CDR3 spans 14 residues. The ends were cut back, 4 bases at V and 3 bases at J, with 14 bases in the middle. Per the germline V gene, CDR1 is SGDLS and CDR2 is YYNGEE. Libraries were prepared by immunoSEQ multiplex PCR; TCRdb keeps only in-frame clonotypes and omits some of them. The sample records millions of clones, over 85% being singletons. The chain joins TRBV9 to TRBJ2-7, with a tentative D call TRBD1 (6 bases). Source material: naive CD4+ T cells sorted from blood. Specified subset: CD45RA+ positively selected. The sequence was collected from a man aged 18 to 30 in good health. CDR3 DNA: TGTGCCAGCAGCCCACAGGGAAATATCTACGAGCAGTACTTC. This encodes CASSPQGNIYEQYF.